Here is one T cell receptor beta chain with its context. Its antigen is not known. Constant-segment primers and 5'RACE yielded cDNA libraries for TCR alpha and TCR beta, each carrying sample barcodes and UMIs. TCRdb re-derived calls from the 5' RACE reads in MiXCR, one entry per CDR3 protein. The sample records around 340,000 distinct CDR3 sequences, roughly 21% being singletons. CDR1 is SNHLY and CDR2 is FYNNEI in the germline V gene. V shed 1 base and J shed 4 bases, with 5 bases lying between them. This CDR3 has 13 residues. The data stem from a study of T-cell memory formation after mild COVID-19. The wider study: Largely donor-specific sequence clusters came from a couple of donors.

Findings of the study overall: Day 15 to 85 contracting clones showed balanced CD4/CD8; day 15 to 37 expanders favored CD4+.

The specimen sequenced was PBMCs or a T cell subset sorted from them (not recorded which). The chain couples TRBV2 to TRBJ2-1; no reliable D call. The TCR comes from an adult woman who had mild COVID-19 (a few samples of this study predate the infection). Cell type and time point are not known. CDR3 residues: CASSEVGYNEQFF. The DNA for the CDR3 is TGTGCCAGCAGTGAAGTAGGTTACAATGAGCAGTTCTTC.